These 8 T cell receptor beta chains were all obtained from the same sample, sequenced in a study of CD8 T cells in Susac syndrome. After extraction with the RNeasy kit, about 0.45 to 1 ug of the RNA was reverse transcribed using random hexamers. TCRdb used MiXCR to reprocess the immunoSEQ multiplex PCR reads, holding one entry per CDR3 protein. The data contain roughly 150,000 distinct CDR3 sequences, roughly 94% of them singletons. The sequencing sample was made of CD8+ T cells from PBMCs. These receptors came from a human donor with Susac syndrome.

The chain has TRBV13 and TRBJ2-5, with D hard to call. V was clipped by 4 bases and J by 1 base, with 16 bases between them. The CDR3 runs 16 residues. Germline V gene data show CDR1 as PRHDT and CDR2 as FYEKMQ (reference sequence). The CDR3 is CASSSYGAATQETQYF. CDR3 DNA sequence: TGTGCCAGCAGCTCGTATGGCGCAGCAACCCAAGAGACCCAGTACTTC.

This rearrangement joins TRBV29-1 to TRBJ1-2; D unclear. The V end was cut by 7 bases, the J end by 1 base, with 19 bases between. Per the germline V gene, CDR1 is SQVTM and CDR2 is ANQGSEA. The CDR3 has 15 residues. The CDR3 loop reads CSASGSEPYNYGYTF. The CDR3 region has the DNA TGCAGCGCTAGCGGGTCAGAGCCTTATAACTATGGCTACACCTTC.

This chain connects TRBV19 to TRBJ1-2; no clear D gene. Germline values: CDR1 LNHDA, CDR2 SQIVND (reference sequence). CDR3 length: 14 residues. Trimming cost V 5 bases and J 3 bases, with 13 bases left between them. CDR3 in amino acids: CASSVQEAYYGYTF. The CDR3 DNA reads TGTGCCAGTAGTGTCCAAGAGGCCTACTATGGCTACACCTTC.

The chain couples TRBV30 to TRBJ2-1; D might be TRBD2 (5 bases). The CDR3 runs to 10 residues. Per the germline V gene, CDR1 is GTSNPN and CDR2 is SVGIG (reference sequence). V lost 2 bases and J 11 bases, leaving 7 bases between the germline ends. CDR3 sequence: CAWSSGKQFF. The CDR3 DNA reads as TGTGCCTGGAGTTCGGGGAAGCAGTTCTTC.

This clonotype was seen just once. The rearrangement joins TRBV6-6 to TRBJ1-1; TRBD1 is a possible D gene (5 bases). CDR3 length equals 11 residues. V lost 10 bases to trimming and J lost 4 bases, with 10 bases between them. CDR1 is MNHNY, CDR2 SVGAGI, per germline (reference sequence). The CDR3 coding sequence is TGTGCCACCTCCCAGGGCACTGAAGCTTTCTTT. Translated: CATSQGTEAFF.

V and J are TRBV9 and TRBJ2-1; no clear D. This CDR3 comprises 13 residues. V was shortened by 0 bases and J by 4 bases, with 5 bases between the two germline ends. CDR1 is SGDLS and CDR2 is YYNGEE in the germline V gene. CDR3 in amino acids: CASSVVGYNEQFF. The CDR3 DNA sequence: TGTGCCAGCAGCGTAGTCGGGTACAATGAGCAGTTCTTC.

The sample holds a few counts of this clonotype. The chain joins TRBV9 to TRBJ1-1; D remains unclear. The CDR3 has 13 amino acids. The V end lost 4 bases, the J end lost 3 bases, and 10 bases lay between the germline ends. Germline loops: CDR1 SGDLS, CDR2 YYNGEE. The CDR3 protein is CASSSAGDTEAFF. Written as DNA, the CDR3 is TGTGCCAGCAGCTCTGCCGGGGACACTGAAGCTTTCTTT.

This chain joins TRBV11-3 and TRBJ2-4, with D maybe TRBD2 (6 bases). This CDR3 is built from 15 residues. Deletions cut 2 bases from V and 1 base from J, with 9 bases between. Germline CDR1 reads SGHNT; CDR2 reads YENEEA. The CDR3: CASSLYGGAKNIQYF. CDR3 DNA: TGTGCCAGCAGCTTATATGGGGGGGCCAAAAACATTCAGTACTTC.